This is a list of T cell receptor beta chains from one sample in a study of blood T cell repertoires in COVID-19. Sequencing used immunoSEQ multiplex PCR; TCRdb keeps in-frame clones, though not all of them. Among about 480,000 clones listed, approximately 91% were seen once. Sequencing used PBMCs or T cells enriched from blood (not recorded which). All receptors derive from a woman aged 55-75 years who had recovered from COVID-19. Each CDR3 is given with its conserved first and last residue. A D gene is named only where the DNA matches it firmly. Size tells how often a clone was seen (once, few, many) or the class of an expanded clone, and some rows leave it out.

V	size	J	D	length	CDR3	DNA
TRBV4-2	-	TRBJ2-1	TRBD2	16	CASSQGAGGLGNEQFF	TGTGCCAGCAGCCAGGGAGCGGGGGGGCTTGGTAATGAGCAGTTCTTC
TRBV3-1/TRBV3-2	-	TRBJ1-1	-	12	CASSQGPPGAFF	TGTGCCAGCAGCCAAGGACCGCCGGGAGCTTTCTTT
TRBV5-4	-	TRBJ2-1	TRBD2	19	CASSLKGLAGASSYNEQFF	TGTGCCAGCAGCTTGAAGGGACTAGCGGGGGCAAGCTCCTACAATGAGCAGTTCTTC
TRBV7-2	-	TRBJ1-3	-	16	CASSMTGSSSGNTIYF	TGTGCCAGCAGCATGACAGGTTCCAGCTCTGGAAACACCATATATTTT
TRBV21-1	-	TRBJ2-7	-	14	CASSATGSGYEQYF	TGTGCCAGCAGTGCGACAGGTTCAGGCTACGAGCAGTACTTC
TRBV30	-	TRBJ2-1	TRBD2	15	CAWSVQGLAGGRRFF	TGTGCCTGGAGTGTACAGGGGCTAGCGGGGGGGCGACGGTTCTTC
TRBV4-2	-	TRBJ2-3	TRBD2	17	CASSQESQAGGADTQYF	TGTGCCAGCAGCCAAGAATCCCAAGCGGGGGGGGCAGATACGCAGTATTTT
TRBV2	few	TRBJ1-5	TRBD1	13	CASSLQGGQPQHF	TGTGCCAGCAGTTTACAGGGGGGGCAGCCCCAGCATTTT
TRBV9	-	TRBJ2-3	-	15	CASTRNTGGTDTQYF	TGTGCCAGCACGAGAAACACCGGAGGCACAGATACGCAGTATTTT
TRBV7-9	-	TRBJ1-2	-	12	CASSLVGYGYTF	TGTGCCAGCAGCTTAGTCGGCTATGGCTACACCTTC
TRBV5-6	-	TRBJ2-2	-	15	CASSLGGRGTGELFF	TGTGCCAGCAGCTTGGGAGGCCGAGGCACCGGGGAGCTGTTTTTT
TRBV18	-	TRBJ1-3	-	15	CASSLASSSGNTIYF	TGTGCCAGCTCCTTAGCGTCGAGCTCTGGAAACACCATATATTTT
TRBV6-1	-	TRBJ1-5	TRBD1	18	CASSEVGTAAIRIQPQHF	TGTGCCAGCAGTGAAGTTGGGACAGCCGCTATCCGAATTCAGCCCCAGCATTTT
TRBV10-3	-	TRBJ2-1	TRBD2	16	CAISESMPSGGVEQFF	TGTGCCATCAGTGAGTCGATGCCTAGCGGGGGAGTTGAGCAGTTCTTC
TRBV11-3	few	TRBJ2-1	TRBD2	17	CASSLSRSGGLHNEQFF	TGTGCCAGCAGCTTATCTAGAAGCGGGGGGCTTCACAATGAGCAGTTCTTC
TRBV19	-	TRBJ2-6	TRBD1	16	CASRSGQGSGANVLTF	TGTGCCAGTAGATCCGGACAGGGCTCTGGGGCCAACGTCCTGACTTTC
TRBV6-5	-	TRBJ1-2	-	14	CASSYDTPFYGYTF	TGTGCCAGCAGTTACGACACGCCATTCTATGGCTACACCTTC
TRBV5-4	-	TRBJ1-3	-	13	CASSRETGNTIYF	TGTGCCAGCAGCAGGGAGACCGGAAACACCATATATTTT
TRBV30	-	TRBJ1-5	-	14	CAWSATVSNQPQHF	TGTGCCTGGAGTGCCACAGTTAGCAATCAGCCCCAGCATTTT
TRBV3-1/TRBV3-2	once	TRBJ2-1	TRBD2	16	CASSQAGGSGDNEQFF	TGTGCCAGCAGCCAAGCCGGGGGTAGCGGGGACAATGAGCAGTTCTTC
TRBV30	-	TRBJ2-5	-	14	CAWSTRLVTETQYF	TGTGCCTGGAGCACTAGACTAGTAACCGAGACCCAGTACTTC
TRBV27	-	TRBJ2-3	TRBD2	15	CASSKTGLATDTQYF	TGTGCCAGCAGCAAAACTGGACTAGCGACAGATACGCAGTATTTT
TRBV15	-	TRBJ1-5	-	15	CATSRGGQRIQPQHF	TGTGCCACCAGCAGAGGGGGACAAAGAATTCAGCCCCAGCATTTT
TRBV27	-	TRBJ2-7	-	14	CASSLRGPTYEQYF	TGTGCCAGCAGTTTACGAGGGCCGACCTACGAGCAGTACTTC
TRBV2	-	TRBJ2-3	TRBD2	14	CAGSAGGLTDTQYF	TGTGCCGGGTCAGCGGGGGGCCTCACAGATACGCAGTATTTT